This T cell receptor beta chain was identified during a study of cytotoxic CD8 clonotypes in ibrutinib-treated CLL. Study conclusions and caveats: Baseline clonality exceeded age-matched healthy donors and tracked circulating CD8+ T-cell counts.

CDR1 is SGHAT, CDR2 FQNNGV, per germline. The CDR3 length is 15 residues. V was pared by 1 base and J by 6 bases, with 10 bases between. About this clone itself: Antigen: not known.

Here immunoSEQ multiplex PCR was the method, and the copy in TCRdb shows in-frame clones only, minus some. The sample contains some 200,000 clones, about four fifths of which appear only once. The sample here was PBMCs, taken after 12 months of ibrutinib treatment. The rearrangement uses TRBV11-2 and TRBJ1-6, with D unclear. This receptor was obtained from a human donor with chronic lymphocytic leukemia. For the CDR3, the DNA is TGTGCCAGCAGCTTAGCGTCCGGAGGTAATTCACCCCTCCACTTT. Its translation: CASSLASGGNSPLHF.